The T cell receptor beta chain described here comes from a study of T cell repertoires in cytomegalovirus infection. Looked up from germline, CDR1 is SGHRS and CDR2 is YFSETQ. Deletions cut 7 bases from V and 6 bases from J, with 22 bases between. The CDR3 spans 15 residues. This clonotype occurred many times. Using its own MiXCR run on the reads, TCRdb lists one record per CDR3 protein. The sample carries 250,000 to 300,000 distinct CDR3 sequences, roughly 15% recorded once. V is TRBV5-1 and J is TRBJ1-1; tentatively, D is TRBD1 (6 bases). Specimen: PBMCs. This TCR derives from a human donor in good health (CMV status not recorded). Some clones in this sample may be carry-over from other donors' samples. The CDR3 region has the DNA TGCGCCAGCTCGCCGGGACATCTTCCGTCAGCTGAAGCTTTCTTT. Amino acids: CASSPGHLPSAEAFF.